Presented here are 24 T cell receptor beta chains from one specimen sequenced in a study of blood T cells in healthy people across ages. A second PCR, run for about 7 to 12 cycles, used a sample-barcoded 5' primer plus a J-beta primer mix. TCRdb independently ran MiXCR on the 5' RACE reads; one entry per CDR3 protein. The data contain 1,500,000 or so distinct CDR3 sequences, approximately 63% of them singletons. Sequenced sample: blood. These receptors all stem from a man between 18 and 35 years old in good health.

V usage is TRBV3-1 and J usage is TRBJ1-1; D not certain. Germline loops: CDR1 LGHDT, CDR2 YNNKEL (reference sequence). Trimming pared 0 bases from V and 4 bases from J, leaving 15 bases between. The CDR3 contains 16 residues. CDR3 sequence (DNA): TGTGCCAGCAGCCAAGACTCAGAGGGTCCCGGCACTGAAGCTTTCTTT. It translates to CASSQDSEGPGTEAFF.

This clonotype was seen more than once but under ten times. This chain connects TRBV20-1 to TRBJ1-5; a possible D gene is TRBD1 (5 bases). Germline V gene lookup returns CDR1 DFQATT and CDR2 SNEGSKA (reference sequence). The CDR3 extends over 13 amino acids. The V and J ends lost 6 bases and 5 bases respectively, with 14 bases between them. The CDR3: CSAVRGVDQPQHF. In nucleotides, the CDR3 is TGCAGTGCCGTACGGGGGGTCGATCAGCCCCAGCATTTT.

This clonotype was detected a few times. The chain couples TRBV5-1 to TRBJ2-3, with TRBD2 matching 7 bases. V gave up 9 bases and J gave up 3 bases; unmatched junction bases: 7. Germline values: CDR1 SGHRS, CDR2 YFSETQ. This CDR3 has 13 amino acids. The CDR3 DNA reads as TGCGCCACCTCGGGAGCGGGGACAGATACGCAGTATTTT. It is translated as CATSGAGTDTQYF.

The chain recombines TRBV7-9 with TRBJ2-7; TRBD1 is a possible D gene (5 bases). The CDR3 loop spans 14 amino acids. The germline V gene has CDR1 SEHNR and CDR2 FQNEAQ (reference sequence). Trimming cost V 3 bases and J 2 bases, with 11 bases left between them. The CDR3 loop is CASSFHSGTYEQYF. The CDR3 nucleotides read TGTGCCAGCAGCTTCCATTCAGGGACCTACGAGCAGTACTTC.

This clonotype was detected only a few times. The chain combines TRBV7-2 with TRBJ1-1; D is uncertain. V lost 5 bases and J lost 6, with 16 bases in between. CDR1 SGHTA and CDR2 FQGNSA come from the germline V gene. The CDR3 totals 14 residues. This CDR3 is CASSPHTAGAEAFF. In DNA, the CDR3 is TGTGCCAGCAGCCCCCATACTGCCGGGGCTGAAGCTTTCTTT.

This clonotype came up a few times. The chain has TRBV20-1 and TRBJ2-4; TRBD2 aligns across 10 bases. The CDR3 length is 15 residues. V shed 4 bases and J 3 bases; nucleotides not matched to a gene: 6. The germline V gene has CDR1 DFQATT and CDR2 SNEGSKA (reference sequence). CDR3 protein: CSANLAGEDKNIQYF. DNA of the CDR3: TGCAGTGCTAACCTAGCGGGGGAAGACAAAAACATTCAGTACTTC.

The rearrangement uses TRBV29-1 and TRBJ1-3; TRBD1 aligns across 9 bases. After removal of 6 bases from V and 0 bases from J, the junction contained 3 bases not matched to a gene. There are 14 residues in the CDR3. Looked up from germline, CDR1 is SQVTM and CDR2 is ANQGSEA. As DNA, the CDR3 is TGCAGCGTCGGACAGGGGTTCTCTGGAAACACCATATATTTT. This encodes CSVGQGFSGNTIYF. Drawing the rest from reference TRBV29-1 and TRBJ1-3, the complete variable domain is SAVISQKPSRDICQRGTSLTIQCQVDSQVTMMFWYRQQPGQSLTLIATANQGSEATYESGFVIDKFPISRPNLTFSTLTVSNMSPEDSSIYLCSVGQGFSGNTIYFGEGSWLTVV.

V is TRBV11-2 and J is TRBJ2-4, with TRBD2 matching over 13 bases. The J call is doubtful: the DNA matches TRBJ2-7 better. The germline V gene has CDR1 SGHAT and CDR2 FQNNGV. This CDR3 is built from 18 residues. The CDR3 sequence is CASSSGLAGEGLNYEQYF. CDR3 sequence (DNA): TGTGCCAGCAGCTCCGGACTAGCGGGAGAGGGGTTGAACTACGAGCAGTACTTC.

In its sample, this clonotype was seen once. This chain connects TRBV6-6 to TRBJ2-5; D is ambiguous. V was pared by 2 bases and J by 1 base, with 11 bases between. Per the germline V gene, CDR1 is MNHNY and CDR2 is SVGAGI (reference sequence). This CDR3 has 15 residues. DNA for the CDR3: TGTGCCAGCAGTTACGGTCGGCGTTCCCAAGAGACCCAGTACTTC. Residues: CASSYGRRSQETQYF.

The CDR3 loop reads CASSLAGTTYGYTF. For the CDR3, the DNA is TGTGCCAGCAGCTTGGCCGGGACAACCTATGGCTACACCTTC. The gene calls are TRBV5-5 and TRBJ1-2, with a tentative D call TRBD1 (6 bases). Trimming took 0 bases from V and 4 from J, leaving 10 bases between them. This CDR3 comprises 14 residues. Germline CDR1 is SGHKS and CDR2 is YYEKEE (reference sequence).

The chain carries TRBV29-1 and TRBJ2-1; TRBD1 matches 12 bases. The V gene end was trimmed by 6 bases and the J gene end by 6 bases; junction bases not matched to a gene: 6. This CDR3 is built from 14 residues. CDR1 and CDR2 (germline): SQVTM, ANQGSEA. The CDR3, as DNA: TGCAGCGTAGCGGGACAGGGGGCAGGCAATGAGCAGTTCTTC. Translation: CSVAGQGAGNEQFF.

This clonotype was counted between two and nine times. CDR3 nucleotide sequence: TGTGCCAGCAGCCAAGTGGGCAGACGCCATCCCTACGAGCAGTACTTC. Amino acids: CASSQVGRRHPYEQYF. The chain carries TRBV3-1 and TRBJ2-7; D is undetermined. The CDR3 runs to 16 residues. V was pared by 1 base and J by 2 bases, with 15 bases between. Looked up from germline, CDR1 is LGHDT and CDR2 is YNNKEL (reference sequence).

V is TRBV7-8 and J is TRBJ2-7, with 14 bases that match TRBD2. The V segment lost 5 bases and the J segment 5 bases; nucleotides outside the gene matches: 8. The length of the CDR3 is 16 residues. From germline, CDR1 is SGHVS and CDR2 FQNEAQ. The chain's CDR3 is CASSPGTSGRGDEQYF. The CDR3 DNA sequence: TGTGCCAGCAGCCCCGGGACTAGCGGGAGAGGCGACGAGCAGTACTTC.

This rearrangement joins TRBV20-1 to TRBJ1-5; no reliable D call. Germline CDR1 is DFQATT and CDR2 is SNEGSKA (reference sequence). Trimming took 3 bases from V and 12 from J, leaving 9 bases between them. The CDR3 covers 10 residues. CDR3 loop: CSASLIDQHF. The DNA for the CDR3 is TGCAGTGCTAGCCTCATCGACCAGCATTTT.

CDR3 DNA sequence: TGTGCCAGCCAGCGACTGGGGCCTTCTGGCTACACCTTC. Translating gives CASQRLGPSGYTF. V usage is TRBV7-2 and J usage is TRBJ1-2, with D possibly TRBD1 on 5 matching bases. The CDR3 runs 13 residues. Germline loops: CDR1 SGHTA, CDR2 FQGNSA. With 8 bases removed from V and 7 bases from J, the gap between germline ends came to 17 bases.

The chain uses TRBV12-3 or TRBV12-4 and TRBJ1-1; D ambiguous. This CDR3 has 14 amino acids. The V and J ends lost 0 bases and 4 bases respectively, with 9 bases between them. The CDR3 sequence is CASSLARRSTEAFF. In DNA form, the CDR3 reads TGTGCCAGCAGTTTAGCGCGTCGGAGCACTGAAGCTTTCTTT.

The genes are TRBV12-3 or TRBV12-4 and TRBJ1-2; 7 nucleotides match TRBD1. With 3 bases clipped from V and 5 bases from J, the junction kept 15 bases outside the gene matches. The length of the CDR3 is 17 residues. In nucleotides, the CDR3 is TGTGCCAGCAGTTTGGGCCCTGCCGGGACAGCGGCATATGGCTACACCTTC. It is translated as CASSLGPAGTAAYGYTF.

This clonotype was picked up a small number of times. The chain couples TRBV25-1 to TRBJ2-5; D perhaps matches TRBD1 (5 bases). Germline CDR1 is MGHDK and CDR2 is SYGVNS. Trimming pared 6 bases from V and 4 bases from J, leaving 18 bases between. CDR3 length: 15 residues. CDR3 residues: CASSQSRGSGETQYF. The CDR3 DNA sequence: TGTGCCAGCAGCCAGAGTAGGGGATCCGGAGAGACCCAGTACTTC. The full variable domain, in which reference TRBV25-1 and TRBJ2-5 provide the parts outside the CDR3, is EADIYQTPRYLVIGTGKKITLECSQTMGHDKMYWYQQDPGMELHLIHYSYGVNSTEKGDLSSESTVSRIRTEHFPLTLESARPSHTSQYLCASSQSRGSGETQYFGPGTRLLVL.

The V call is TRBV25-1, the J call TRBJ1-4; TRBD1 matches at 10 bases. Germline-derived CDR1 and CDR2 are MGHDK and SYGVNS. The CDR3 length is 15 residues. Trimming took 3 bases from V and 10 from J; bases not matched to a gene: 8. CDR3 nucleotides: TGTGCCAGCAGTGACTGGACAGGGGGAGAAGGAAAACTGTTTTTT. Translating gives CASSDWTGGEGKLFF.

The chain uses TRBV25-1 and TRBJ2-1; a weak D match, TRBD1 (6 bases). Germline V lookup: CDR1 MGHDK, CDR2 SYGVNS. The CDR3 has 13 amino acids. The V and J ends lost 6 bases and 13 bases respectively, with 19 bases between them. In DNA, the CDR3 is TGTGCCAGCAGATTGGGACAACAAGAGACCCAGTTCTTC. Amino acids: CASRLGQQETQFF.

This clonotype appeared once. This chain uses TRBV7-9 with TRBJ2-1, with D perhaps TRBD2 (6 bases). V lost 7 bases to trimming and J lost 3 bases, with 13 bases between them. The CDR3 loop spans 14 amino acids. Germline CDR1 reads SEHNR; CDR2 reads FQNEAQ (reference sequence). The CDR3: CASIPTSSYNEQFF. DNA for the CDR3: TGTGCCAGCATCCCGACTAGTAGCTACAATGAGCAGTTCTTC.

This sequence joins TRBV4-3 and TRBJ2-7, with TRBD2 identical over 7 bases. From germline, CDR1 is LGHNA and CDR2 YSLEER. The CDR3 has 15 amino acids. V was pared by 3 bases and J by 7 bases, with 12 bases of the junction left unmatched. The CDR3 loop is CASSHRGGGYNEQYF. The CDR3, as DNA: TGCGCCAGCAGCCACCGGGGCGGGGGTTACAATGAGCAGTACTTC.

This sequence joins TRBV20-1 and TRBJ2-4; 10 nucleotides align to TRBD2. The CDR3 is 18 residues long. The V gene end was trimmed by 6 bases and the J gene end by 0 bases; junction bases not matched to a gene: 14. Germline CDR1 reads DFQATT; CDR2 reads SNEGSKA (reference sequence). This CDR3 is CSALPGLATTLAKNIQYF. The DNA for the CDR3 is TGCAGTGCGTTACCGGGACTAGCGACAACACTAGCCAAAAACATTCAGTACTTC.

The chain joins TRBV7-2 to TRBJ1-1; D ambiguous. Germline lookup yields CDR1 SGHTA and CDR2 FQGNSA. The ends were cut back, 5 bases at V and 3 bases at J, with 19 bases in the middle. This CDR3 is built from 16 residues. Here the CDR3 DNA reads TGTGCCAGCAGCCACCCGGGCGGGCGGCCGGACACTGAAGCTTTCTTT. Protein: CASSHPGGRPDTEAFF.